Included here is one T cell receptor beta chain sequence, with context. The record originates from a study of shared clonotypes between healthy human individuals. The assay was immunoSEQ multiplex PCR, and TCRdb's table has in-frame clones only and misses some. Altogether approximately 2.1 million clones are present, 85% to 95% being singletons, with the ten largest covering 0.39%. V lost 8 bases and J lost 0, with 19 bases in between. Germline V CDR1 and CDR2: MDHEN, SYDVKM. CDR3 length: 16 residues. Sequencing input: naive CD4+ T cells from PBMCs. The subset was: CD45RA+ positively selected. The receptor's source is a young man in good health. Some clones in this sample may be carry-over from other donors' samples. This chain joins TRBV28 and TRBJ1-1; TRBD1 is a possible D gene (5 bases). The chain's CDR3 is CASFGVSGRLNTEAFF. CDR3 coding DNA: TGTGCCAGCTTTGGGGTTTCAGGGCGATTGAACACTGAAGCTTTCTTT.